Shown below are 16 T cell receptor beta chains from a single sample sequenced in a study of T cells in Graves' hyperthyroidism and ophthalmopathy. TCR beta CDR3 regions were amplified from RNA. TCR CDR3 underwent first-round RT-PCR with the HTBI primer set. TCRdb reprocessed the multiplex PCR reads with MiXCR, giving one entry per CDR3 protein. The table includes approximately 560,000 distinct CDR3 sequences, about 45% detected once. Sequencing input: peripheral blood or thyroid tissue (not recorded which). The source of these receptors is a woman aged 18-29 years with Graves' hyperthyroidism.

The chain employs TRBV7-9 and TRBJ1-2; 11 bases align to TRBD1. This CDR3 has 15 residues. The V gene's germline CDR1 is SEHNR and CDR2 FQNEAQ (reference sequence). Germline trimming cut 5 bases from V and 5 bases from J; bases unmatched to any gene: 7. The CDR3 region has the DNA TGTGCCAGCAGCGCAGGGGACAGGGGGGAGTATGGCTACACCTTC. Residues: CASSAGDRGEYGYTF.

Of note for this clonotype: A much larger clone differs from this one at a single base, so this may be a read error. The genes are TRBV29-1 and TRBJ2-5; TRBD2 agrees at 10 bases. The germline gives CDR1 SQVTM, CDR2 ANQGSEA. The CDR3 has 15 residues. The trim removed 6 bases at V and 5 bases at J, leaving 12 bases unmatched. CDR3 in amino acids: CSVGASGSPGETQYF. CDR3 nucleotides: TGCAGCGTGGGGGCTAGCGGGAGCCCTGGGGAGACCCAGTACTTC.

The CDR3 region is CASSTAGQGGYEQYF. The CDR3 region has the DNA TGTGCCAGTAGTACCGCCGGACAGGGGGGGTACGAGCAGTACTTC. This chain connects TRBV19 to TRBJ2-7; 10 bases map to TRBD1. Germline-derived CDR1 and CDR2 are LNHDA and SQIVND (reference sequence). V dropped 4 bases and J dropped 4; count of bases not matched to a gene: 7. The CDR3 runs 15 residues. Full variable domain (outside the CDR3, taken from reference TRBV19 and TRBJ2-7): DGGITQSPKYLFRKEGQNVTLSCEQNLNHDAMYWYRQDPGQGLRLIYYSQIVNDFQKGDIAEGYSVSREKKESFPLTVTSAQKNPTAFYLCASSTAGQGGYEQYFGPGTRLTVT.

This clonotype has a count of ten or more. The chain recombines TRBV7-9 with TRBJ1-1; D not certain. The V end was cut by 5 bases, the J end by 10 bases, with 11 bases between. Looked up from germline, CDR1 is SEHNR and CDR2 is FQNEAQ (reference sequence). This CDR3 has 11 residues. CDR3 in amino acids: CASSPGGGAFF. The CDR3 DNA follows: TGTGCCAGCAGCCCGGGAGGTGGAGCTTTCTTT. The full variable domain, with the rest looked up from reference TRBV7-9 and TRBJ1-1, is DTGVSQNPRHKITKRGQNVTFRCDPISEHNRLYWYRQTLGQGPEFLTYFQNEAQLEKSRLLSDRFSAERPKGSFSTLEIQRTEQGDSAMYLCASSPGGGAFFGQGTRLTVV.

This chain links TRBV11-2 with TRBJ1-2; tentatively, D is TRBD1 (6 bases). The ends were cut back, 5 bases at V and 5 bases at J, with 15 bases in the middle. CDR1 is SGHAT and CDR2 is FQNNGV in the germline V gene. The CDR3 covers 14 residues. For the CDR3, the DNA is TGTGCCAGCAGCCTCCCTGCAGGGGATTATGGCTACACCTTC. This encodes CASSLPAGDYGYTF. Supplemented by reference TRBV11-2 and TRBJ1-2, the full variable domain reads EAGVAQSPRYKIIEKRQSVAFWCNPISGHATLYWYQQILGQGPKLLIQFQNNGVVDDSQLPKDRFSAERLKGVDSTLKIQPAKLEDSAVYLCASSLPAGDYGYTFGSGTRLTVV.

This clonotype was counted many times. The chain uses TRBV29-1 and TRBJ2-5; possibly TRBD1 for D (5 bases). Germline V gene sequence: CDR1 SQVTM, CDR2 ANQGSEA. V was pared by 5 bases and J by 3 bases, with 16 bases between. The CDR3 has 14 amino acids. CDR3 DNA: TGCAGCGTTCCGCTGTGGTTAGGGGAAGAGACCCAGTACTTC. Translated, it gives CSVPLWLGEETQYF.

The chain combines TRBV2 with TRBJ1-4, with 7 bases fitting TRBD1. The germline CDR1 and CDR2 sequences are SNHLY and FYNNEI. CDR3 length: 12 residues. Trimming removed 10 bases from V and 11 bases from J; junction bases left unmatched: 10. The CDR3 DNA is TGTGCCACCCCTAGGGGGCCCGGGAAACTGTTTTTT. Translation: CATPRGPGKLFF.

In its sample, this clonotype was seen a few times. The CDR3: CAIGENRGDEQYF. As DNA, the CDR3 is TGTGCCATCGGGGAGAACAGGGGGGACGAGCAGTACTTC. The chain is built from TRBV10-3 and TRBJ2-7; 8 positions match TRBD1. Trimming took 8 bases from V and 5 from J; bases not matched to a gene: 8. This CDR3 contains 13 residues. Per the germline V gene, CDR1 is ENHRY and CDR2 is SYGVKD.

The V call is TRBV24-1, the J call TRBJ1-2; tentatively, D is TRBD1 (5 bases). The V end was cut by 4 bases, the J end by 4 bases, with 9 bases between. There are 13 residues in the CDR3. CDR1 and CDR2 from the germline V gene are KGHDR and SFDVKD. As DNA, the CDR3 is TGTGCCACCAGTGAAGATGACAGCTATGGCTACACCTTC. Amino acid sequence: CATSEDDSYGYTF.

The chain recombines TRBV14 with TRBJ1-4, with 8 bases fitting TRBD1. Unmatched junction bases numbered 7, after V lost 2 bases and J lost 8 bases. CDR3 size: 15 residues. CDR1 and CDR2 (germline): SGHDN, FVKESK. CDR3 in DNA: TGTGCCAGCAGCCAACACAAAGCAGGGGGCGAAAAACTGTTTTTT. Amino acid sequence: CASSQHKAGGEKLFF.

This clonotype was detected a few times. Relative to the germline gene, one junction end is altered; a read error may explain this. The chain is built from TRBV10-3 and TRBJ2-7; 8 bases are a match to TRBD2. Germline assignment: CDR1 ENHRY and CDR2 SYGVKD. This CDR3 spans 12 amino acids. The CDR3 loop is CASSAGLARQYF. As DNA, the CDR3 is TGTGCCAGCAGTGCCGGACTAGCTAGGCAGTACTTC.

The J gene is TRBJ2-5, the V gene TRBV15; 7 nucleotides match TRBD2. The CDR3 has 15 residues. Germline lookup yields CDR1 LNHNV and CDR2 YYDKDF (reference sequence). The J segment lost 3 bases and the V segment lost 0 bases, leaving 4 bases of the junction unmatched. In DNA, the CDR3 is TGTGCCACCAGCAGAGATTTCGCGGGGGAAGAGACCCAGTACTTC. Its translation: CATSRDFAGEETQYF.

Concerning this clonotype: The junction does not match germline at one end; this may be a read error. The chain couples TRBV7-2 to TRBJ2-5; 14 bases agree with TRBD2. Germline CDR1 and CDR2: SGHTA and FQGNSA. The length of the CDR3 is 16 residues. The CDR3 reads CASSQRGLAGDNTPYF. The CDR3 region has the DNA TGCGCCAGCAGCCAACGGGGACTAGCGGGAGACAATACCCCGTACTTC.

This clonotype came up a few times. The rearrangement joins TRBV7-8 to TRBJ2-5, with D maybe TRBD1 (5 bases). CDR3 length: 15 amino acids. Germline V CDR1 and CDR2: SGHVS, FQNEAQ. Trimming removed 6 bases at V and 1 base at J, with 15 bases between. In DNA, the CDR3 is TGTGCCAGCAGATCTCAGGACACCTCCCAAGAGACCCAGTACTTC. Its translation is CASRSQDTSQETQYF.

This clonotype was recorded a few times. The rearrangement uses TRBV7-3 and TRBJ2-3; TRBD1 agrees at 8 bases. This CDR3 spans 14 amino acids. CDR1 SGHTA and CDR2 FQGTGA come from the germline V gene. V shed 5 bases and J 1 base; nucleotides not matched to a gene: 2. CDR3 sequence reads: CASSPTGGTDTQYF. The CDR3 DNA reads TGTGCCAGCAGCCCGACAGGGGGCACAGATACGCAGTATTTT. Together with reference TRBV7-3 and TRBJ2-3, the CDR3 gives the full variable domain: GAGVSQTPSNKVTEKGKYVELRCDPISGHTALYWYRQSLGQGPEFLIYFQGTGAADDSGLPNDRFFAVRPEGSVSTLKIQRTERGDSAVYLCASSPTGGTDTQYFGPGTRLTVL.

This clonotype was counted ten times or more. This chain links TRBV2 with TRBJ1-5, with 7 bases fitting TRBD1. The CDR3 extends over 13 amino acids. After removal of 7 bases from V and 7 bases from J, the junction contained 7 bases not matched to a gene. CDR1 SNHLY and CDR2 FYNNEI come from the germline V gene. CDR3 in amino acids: CASIGQGGQPQHF. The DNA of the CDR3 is TGTGCCAGCATTGGGCAGGGGGGACAGCCCCAGCATTTT.